The 15 T cell receptor beta chains below were found in one sample sequenced in a study of T cell responses to AZD1222 COVID-19 vaccine. Some clones are missing from TCRdb's copy, which holds only in-frame ones; the method was immunoSEQ multiplex PCR. The repertoire has under 110,000 clones, roughly 90% of them found once; the top ten carry about 5.4%. The starting material was peripheral blood, obtained on day 0 of AZD1222 vaccination. Receptors originate from an adult in good health.

The CDR3 loop is CASSPREGSSYEQYF. The CDR3 DNA sequence: TGCGCCAGCAGCCCGAGGGAGGGTAGCTCCTACGAGCAGTACTTC. V usage is TRBV5-1 and J usage is TRBJ2-7; TRBD2 agrees at 7 bases. Germline trimming cut 4 bases from V and 0 bases from J; bases unmatched to any gene: 7. The length of the CDR3 is 15 residues. Germline values: CDR1 SGHRS, CDR2 YFSETQ.

V and J are TRBV3-1 (or the pseudogene TRBV3-2) and TRBJ1-2; 9 bases map to TRBD1. This CDR3 contains 15 residues. Germline V gene data show CDR1 as LGHDT and CDR2 as YNNKEL (reference sequence). V dropped 5 bases and J dropped 6; count of bases not matched to a gene: 10. CDR3 DNA sequence: TGTGCCAGCAGCGTACAGGGGGCTGGAGGGAATGGCTACACCTTC. This codes for CASSVQGAGGNGYTF.

This clone showed up just a few times. The chain has TRBV6-5 and TRBJ1-4, with D possibly TRBD1 on 5 matching bases. CDR3 length: 12 amino acids. V dropped 8 bases and J dropped 10 bases, with 14 bases sitting between them. The germline gives CDR1 MNHEY, CDR2 SVGAGI. The CDR3 DNA reads as TGTGCCAGCGGGGCCGGGACTGGAAAACTGTTTTTT. Translation: CASGAGTGKLFF.

The chain uses TRBV7-8 and TRBJ2-2; TRBD1 matches 8 bases. From germline, CDR1 is SGHVS and CDR2 FQNEAQ. The CDR3 spans 18 residues. J lost 4 bases, V lost 0 bases, and 10 bases had no gene match. The CDR3 nucleotides read TGTGCCAGCAGCTTAGCGAGGACAGGGAATTCCCGCACCGGGGAGCTGTTTTTT. Protein sequence: CASSLARTGNSRTGELFF.

The chain couples TRBV6-4 to TRBJ2-7; TRBD1 aligns across 7 bases. The germline V gene has CDR1 MRHNA and CDR2 SNTAGT. This CDR3 comprises 14 residues. V trimming: 3 bases; J trimming: 5 bases; junction bases outside the gene matches: 7. The CDR3: CASSETGFSDEQYF. In nucleotides, the CDR3 is TGTGCCAGCAGTGAGACAGGGTTCAGCGACGAGCAGTACTTC.

The V call is TRBV7-6, the J call TRBJ2-1, with 12 bases that match TRBD2. Germline loops: CDR1 SGHVS, CDR2 FNYEAQ. The CDR3 length is 17 residues. The J segment lost 5 bases and the V segment lost 5 bases, leaving 10 bases of the junction unmatched. The CDR3 region is CASSRGLAGPQDNEQFF. The CDR3 DNA is TGTGCCAGCAGCCGAGGACTAGCGGGACCCCAGGACAATGAGCAGTTCTTC.

This chain links TRBV5-4 with TRBJ2-4; 9 positions match TRBD2. Germline values: CDR1 SGHNT, CDR2 YYREEE (reference sequence). With V trimmed by 2 bases and J by 8 bases, 8 bases remained unmatched. CDR3 length: 15 residues. CDR3 nucleotide sequence: TGTGCCAGCAGCTTTCCCGGACTAGCGAGGGACATTCAGTACTTC. Protein product: CASSFPGLARDIQYF.

The genes are TRBV6-2 or TRBV6-3 and TRBJ2-1, with TRBD2 matching over 8 bases. The CDR3 is made up of 17 amino acids. Germline CDR1 reads MNHEY; CDR2 reads SVGEGT. Germline trimming cut 4 bases from V and 1 base from J; bases unmatched to any gene: 9. The CDR3 DNA sequence: TGTGCCAGCAGTTGGGCCGGGACTAGAGATTCCTACAATGAGCAGTTCTTC. This encodes CASSWAGTRDSYNEQFF.

The rearrangement joins TRBV29-1 to TRBJ2-3; perhaps TRBD2 as D (6 bases). The CDR3 spans 13 residues. V shed 8 bases and J shed 2 bases, with 14 bases lying between them. Germline CDR1 is SQVTM and CDR2 is ANQGSEA. The CDR3 here is CSLAGGYTDTQYF. The CDR3 DNA reads as TGCAGCCTGGCCGGGGGTTACACAGATACGCAGTATTTT.

V usage is TRBV4-1 and J usage is TRBJ1-4; no clear D gene. V shed 1 base and J shed 5 bases, with 8 bases lying between them. Germline V gene data show CDR1 as MGHRA and CDR2 as YSYEKL. The CDR3 loop spans 14 amino acids. The CDR3 sequence: CASSQGTGNEKLFF. In DNA form, the CDR3 reads TGCGCCAGCAGCCAAGGAACGGGCAATGAAAAACTGTTTTTT.

The chain links TRBV7-3 to TRBJ1-1, with D unclear. The V end was cut by 2 bases, the J end by 1 base, with 5 bases between. Looked up from germline, CDR1 is SGHTA and CDR2 is FQGTGA. The CDR3 is 13 residues long. CDR3 region: CASSLQGNTEAFF. For the CDR3, the DNA is TGTGCCAGCAGCTTACAAGGGAACACTGAAGCTTTCTTT.

This chain connects TRBV5-1 to TRBJ1-5; D perhaps matches TRBD1 (5 bases). The CDR3 is 18 amino acids. V was clipped by 1 base and J by 3 bases, with 20 bases between them. The V gene's germline CDR1 is SGHRS and CDR2 YFSETQ. CDR3 sequence reads: CASSLTSKAAGTNQPQHF. In DNA form, the CDR3 reads TGCGCCAGCAGCTTGACGTCTAAGGCGGCCGGGACCAATCAGCCCCAGCATTTT.

This chain joins TRBV19 and TRBJ1-5, with TRBD1 matching over 7 bases. J gave up 3 bases and V 3 bases, and 8 bases lay outside the gene matches. The CDR3 has 16 residues. CDR1 and CDR2 (germline): LNHDA, SQIVND (reference sequence). CDR3 in amino acids: CASSMNTGATNQPQHF. The CDR3, as DNA: TGTGCCAGTAGTATGAATACAGGGGCTACCAATCAGCCCCAGCATTTT.

The V gene is TRBV3-1 (or the pseudogene TRBV3-2), the J gene TRBJ1-2; TRBD1 is a possible D gene (5 bases). The V gene's germline CDR1 is LGHDT and CDR2 YNNKEL (reference sequence). The CDR3 has 14 residues. Trimming removed 6 bases at V and 6 bases at J, with 17 bases between. In DNA, the CDR3 is TGTGCCAGCAGGGGCGCCGGACACGGAGATGGCTACACCTTC. It encodes CASRGAGHGDGYTF.

The gene calls are TRBV4-3 and TRBJ2-2; possibly TRBD2 for D (5 bases). There are 18 residues in the CDR3. CDR1 LGHNA and CDR2 YSLEER come from the germline V gene. The V gene lost 4 bases and the J gene lost 0 bases, with 18 bases spanning the gap. The CDR3 reads CASSPVVGSLTNTGELFF. In DNA form, the CDR3 reads TGCGCCAGCAGCCCCGTCGTAGGGAGCTTAACGAACACCGGGGAGCTGTTTTTT.